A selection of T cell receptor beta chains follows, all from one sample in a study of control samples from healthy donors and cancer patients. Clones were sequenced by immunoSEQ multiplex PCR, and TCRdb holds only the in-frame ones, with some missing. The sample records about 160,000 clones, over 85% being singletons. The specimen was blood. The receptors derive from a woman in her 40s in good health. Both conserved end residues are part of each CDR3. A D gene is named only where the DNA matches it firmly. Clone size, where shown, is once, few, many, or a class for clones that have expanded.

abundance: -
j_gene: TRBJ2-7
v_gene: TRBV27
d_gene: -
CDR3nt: TGTGCCAGTGGGGACCGGTCAGGATATACTCCCTACGAGCAGTACTTC
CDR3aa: CASGDRSGYTPYEQYF

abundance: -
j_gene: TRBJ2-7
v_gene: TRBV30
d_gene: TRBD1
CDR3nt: TGTGCCTGGAGGACAGGGCAGGTAGGGGAGCAGTACTTC
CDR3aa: CAWRTGQVGEQYF

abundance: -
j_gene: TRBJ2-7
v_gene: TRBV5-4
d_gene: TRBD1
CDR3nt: TGTGCCAGCAGCCCCGCCGACAGGGGCAACTACGAGCAGTACTTC
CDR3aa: CASSPADRGNYEQYF

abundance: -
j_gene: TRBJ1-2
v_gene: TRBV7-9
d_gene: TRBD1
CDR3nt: TGTGCCAGCAGCCCCCCGACAGGGGGAGTTAACTATGGCTACACCTTC
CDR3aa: CASSPPTGGVNYGYTF

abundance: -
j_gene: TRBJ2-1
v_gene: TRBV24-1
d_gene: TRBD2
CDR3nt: TGTGCCACCAGTGATGCCGACTGGGTGACTAGCGGTAAGCAGTTCTTC
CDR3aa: CATSDADWVTSGKQFF

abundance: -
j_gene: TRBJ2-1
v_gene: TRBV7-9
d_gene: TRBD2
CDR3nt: TGTGCCAGCAGCCTTTATAGCGGGAGAGAGTACAATGAGCAGTTCTTC
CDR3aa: CASSLYSGREYNEQFF

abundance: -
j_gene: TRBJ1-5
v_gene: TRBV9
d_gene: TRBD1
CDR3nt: TGTGCCAGCAGCGTAGAATGGGTCAGGGGGAATCAGCCCCAGCATTTT
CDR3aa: CASSVEWVRGNQPQHF

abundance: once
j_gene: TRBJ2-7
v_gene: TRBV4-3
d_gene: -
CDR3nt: TGCGCCAGCAGCCAAGATCATTACGGGAGCGGGCGCGAGCAGTACTTC
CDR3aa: CASSQDHYGSGREQYF

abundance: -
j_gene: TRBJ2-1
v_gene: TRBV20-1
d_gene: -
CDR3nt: TGCAGGGATTACAATGAGCAGTTCTTC
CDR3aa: CRDYNEQFF

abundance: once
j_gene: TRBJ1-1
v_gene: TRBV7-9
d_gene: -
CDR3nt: TGTGCCAGCAGAGACCACAGGACAGCCTCGGGGGCTTTCTTT
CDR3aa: CASRDHRTASGAFF

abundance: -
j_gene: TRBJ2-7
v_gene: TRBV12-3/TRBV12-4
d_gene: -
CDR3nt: TGTGCCAGCAGTCAACTCTACGAGCAGTACTTC
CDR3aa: CASSQLYEQYF

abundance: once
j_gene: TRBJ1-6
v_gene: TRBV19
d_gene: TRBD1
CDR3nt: TGTGCCAGTAGTATAAACGGACAGGGGGCTATCTATAATTCACCCCTCCACTTT
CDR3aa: CASSINGQGAIYNSPLHF

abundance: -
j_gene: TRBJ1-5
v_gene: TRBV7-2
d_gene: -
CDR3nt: TGTGCCAGCAGTCCGTCCAGGGTGTTGAGCAATCAGCCCCAGCATTTT
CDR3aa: CASSPSRVLSNQPQHF

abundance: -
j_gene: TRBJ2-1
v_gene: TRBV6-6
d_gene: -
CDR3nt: TGTGCCAGCAGTCGGGTGGCGGCAGGGGCTGCCCACAATGAGCAGTTCTTC
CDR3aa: CASSRVAAGAAHNEQFF

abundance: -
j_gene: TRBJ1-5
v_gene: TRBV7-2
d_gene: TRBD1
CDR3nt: TGTGCCAGCAGCTTAGTGGTGACAGGGGATCAGCCCCAGCATTTT
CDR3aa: CASSLVVTGDQPQHF

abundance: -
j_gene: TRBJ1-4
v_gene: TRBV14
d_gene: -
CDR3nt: TGTGCCAGCAGCCAAGTTTTCGTCGCACCGGGGGAAAAACTGTTTTTT
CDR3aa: CASSQVFVAPGEKLFF

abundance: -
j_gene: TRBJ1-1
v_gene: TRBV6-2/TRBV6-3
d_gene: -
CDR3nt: TGTGCCAGCAGTTACTCGAACCGGGGCACTGAAGCTTTCTTT
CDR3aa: CASSYSNRGTEAFF

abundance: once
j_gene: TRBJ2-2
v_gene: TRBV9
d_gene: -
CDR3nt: TGTGCCAGCAGCTTGGGGCCTGAGCTGTTTTTT
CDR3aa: CASSLGPELFF

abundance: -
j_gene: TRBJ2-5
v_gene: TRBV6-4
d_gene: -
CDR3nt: TGTGCCAGCAGTGACCCGTGCGGGGTTTTGGAGACCCAGTACTTC
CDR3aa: CASSDPCGVLETQYF